This T cell receptor beta chain was obtained from a study (dated by TCRdb to between 2022 and 2023). Survey-level sequencing on the immunoSEQ platform was used to profile TCR beta chain repertoires. As for how the authors treated the data: Repertoire diversity was measured with the inverse Simpson index, and CDR3 amino acid length spectratypes and V-J pairing frequencies were compared. TCR beta CDR3 sequences were matched against VDJdb to annotate clonotypes specific to SARS-CoV-2, CMV, influenza A and EBV. TCRdb limited this immuneACCESS table to in-frame rearrangements with V and J called. A share of clones is missing; checked studies link under half to unresolved V genes, and the rest is unexplained. The V and J calls and clone size are taken from that table; D and trimming were inferred from the DNA. Here the sample has approximately 70,000 clones; roughly 95% occur a single time. Clones ranked in the top ten supply roughly 4% of the sample.

The CDR3 goes from the cysteine to the phenylalanine over 15 residues. Only the CDR3 part of the read is kept: 45 bases, read in frame from the first base. Based on the germline V gene, the CDR1 and CDR2 sequences are SGHRS and YFSETQ. V lost 2 bases and J lost 2 bases; the stretch between them is 14 bases long. For TCR beta sequencing, genomic DNA was taken from unsorted PBMCs, and those PBMCs had been isolated from peripheral blood. What the authors observed across the whole study: Further investigation, including longitudinal sampling and assessment of a control group, is stated by the authors to be required.

To note about this clone: No cognate antigen has been identified for it. No base qualities exist here, and no much larger clone lies one base off it.

The specimen was PBMCs. The clonotype originates from a middle-aged man with rheumatoid arthritis. The sequence joins TRBV5-1 to TRBJ2-7; the D gene may be TRBD1 or TRBD2, since each aligns over 5 bases. The CDR3 amino acid sequence is: CASSFGDGVPYEQYF. The sequenced DNA is TGCGCCAGCAGCTTCGGGGACGGAGTACCCTACGAGCAGTACTTC.